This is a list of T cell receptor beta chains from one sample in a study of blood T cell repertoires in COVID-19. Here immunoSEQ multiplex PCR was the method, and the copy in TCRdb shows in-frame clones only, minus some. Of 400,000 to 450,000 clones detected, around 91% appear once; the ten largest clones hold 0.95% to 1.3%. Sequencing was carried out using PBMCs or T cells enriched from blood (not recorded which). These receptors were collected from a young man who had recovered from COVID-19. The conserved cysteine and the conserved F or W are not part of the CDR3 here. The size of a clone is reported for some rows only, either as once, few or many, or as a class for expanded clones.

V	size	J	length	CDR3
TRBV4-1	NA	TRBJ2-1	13	ASSQLVGSGNEQF
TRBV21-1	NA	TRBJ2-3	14	ASSKGPSGRHHTQY
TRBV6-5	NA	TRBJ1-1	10	ASSMTGAEAF
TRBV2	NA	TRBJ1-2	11	ASSEAGTYGYT
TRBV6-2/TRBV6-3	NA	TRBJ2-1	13	ASSYLTGSHNEQF
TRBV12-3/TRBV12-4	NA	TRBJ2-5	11	ASTRRMGETQY
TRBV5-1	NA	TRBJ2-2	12	ASRGSLNTGELF
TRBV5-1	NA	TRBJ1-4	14	ASTSTGDATNEKLF
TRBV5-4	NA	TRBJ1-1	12	ASSFGGTNTEAF
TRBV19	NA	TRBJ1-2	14	ASSIEGRSYGYGYT
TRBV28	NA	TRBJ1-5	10	ASTRTVQPQH
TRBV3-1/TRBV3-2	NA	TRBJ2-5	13	ASSQGVLAAETQY
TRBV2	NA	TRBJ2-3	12	ASSVERDTDTQY
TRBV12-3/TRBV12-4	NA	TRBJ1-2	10	ASSTAHYGYT
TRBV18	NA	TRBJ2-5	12	ASSPRRDQETQY
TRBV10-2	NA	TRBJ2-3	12	ASSTGTGGDTQY
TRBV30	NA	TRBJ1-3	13	AWSTLSNSGNTIY
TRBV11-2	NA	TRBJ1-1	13	ASSGRTGGGTEAF
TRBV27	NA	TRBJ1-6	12	ASSKQGEYSPLH
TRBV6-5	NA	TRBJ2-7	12	ASSYQGASYEQY
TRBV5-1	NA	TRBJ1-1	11	ASSLQGNTEAF
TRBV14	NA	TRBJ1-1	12	ASSHLRTADGAF
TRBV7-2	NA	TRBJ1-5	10	ASSPPDQPQH
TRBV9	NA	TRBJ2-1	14	ASSVSGGAFNNEQF
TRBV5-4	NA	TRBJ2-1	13	ASSLAKGVIGEQF
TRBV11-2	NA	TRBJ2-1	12	ASSLLAGDNEQF
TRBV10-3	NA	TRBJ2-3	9	AISDQDTQY
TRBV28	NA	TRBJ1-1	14	ASSSSRVVWYTEAF
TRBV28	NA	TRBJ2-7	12	ASSLPGEPYEQY
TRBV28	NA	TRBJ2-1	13	ASSLSQGPYNEQF
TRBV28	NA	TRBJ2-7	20	ASREGTAGLAGGADLSYEQY
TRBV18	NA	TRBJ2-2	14	ASSPRSGGDTGELF
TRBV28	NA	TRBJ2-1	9	ASHFYNEQF
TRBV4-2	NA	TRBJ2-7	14	ASSQDWVYRVSEQY
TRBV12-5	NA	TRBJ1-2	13	ASGTSSGSNYGYT
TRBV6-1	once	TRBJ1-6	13	ASSEQTGVGSPLH
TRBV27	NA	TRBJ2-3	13	ASWARRGLSDTQY
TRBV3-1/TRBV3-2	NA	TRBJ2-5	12	ASSHITSPETQY
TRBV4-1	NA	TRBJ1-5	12	ASSPGTAPQPQH
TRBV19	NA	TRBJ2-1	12	ASSGWTSVNEQF
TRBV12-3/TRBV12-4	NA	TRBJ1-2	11	ASSLSPGGGYT
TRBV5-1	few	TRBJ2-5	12	ASSLDWAGETQY
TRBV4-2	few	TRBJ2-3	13	ASSPWTSETDTQY
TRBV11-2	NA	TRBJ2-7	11	ASSPRVLGEQY
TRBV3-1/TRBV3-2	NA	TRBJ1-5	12	ASSQDWTNQPQH
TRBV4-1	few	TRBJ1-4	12	ASSQLGHGEKLF
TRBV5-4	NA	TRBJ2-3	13	ASSLELLRTDTQY
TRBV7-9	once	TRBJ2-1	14	ASSLEGDRPHNEQF
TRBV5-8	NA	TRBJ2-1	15	ASSLESSGKLVNEQF
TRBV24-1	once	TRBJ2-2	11	ATRSANTGELF
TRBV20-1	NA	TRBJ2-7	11	SASDRGLYEQY
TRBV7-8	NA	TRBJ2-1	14	ASSRDRDRPYNEQF
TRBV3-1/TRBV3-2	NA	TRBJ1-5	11	ASSQDSRQPQH
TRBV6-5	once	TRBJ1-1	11	ASSYGSGTEAF